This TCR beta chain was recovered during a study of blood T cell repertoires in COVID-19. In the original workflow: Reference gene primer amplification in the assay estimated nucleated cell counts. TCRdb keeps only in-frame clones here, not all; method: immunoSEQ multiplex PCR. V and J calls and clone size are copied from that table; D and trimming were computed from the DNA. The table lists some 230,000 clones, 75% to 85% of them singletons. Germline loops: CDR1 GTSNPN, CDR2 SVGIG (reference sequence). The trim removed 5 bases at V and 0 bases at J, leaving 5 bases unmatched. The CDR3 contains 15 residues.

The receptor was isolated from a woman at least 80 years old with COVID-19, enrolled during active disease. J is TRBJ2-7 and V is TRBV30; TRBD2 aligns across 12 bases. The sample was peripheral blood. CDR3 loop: CAWLRTSGISYEQYF. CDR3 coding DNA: TGTGCCTGGTTGAGGACTAGCGGGATCTCCTACGAGCAGTACTTC.